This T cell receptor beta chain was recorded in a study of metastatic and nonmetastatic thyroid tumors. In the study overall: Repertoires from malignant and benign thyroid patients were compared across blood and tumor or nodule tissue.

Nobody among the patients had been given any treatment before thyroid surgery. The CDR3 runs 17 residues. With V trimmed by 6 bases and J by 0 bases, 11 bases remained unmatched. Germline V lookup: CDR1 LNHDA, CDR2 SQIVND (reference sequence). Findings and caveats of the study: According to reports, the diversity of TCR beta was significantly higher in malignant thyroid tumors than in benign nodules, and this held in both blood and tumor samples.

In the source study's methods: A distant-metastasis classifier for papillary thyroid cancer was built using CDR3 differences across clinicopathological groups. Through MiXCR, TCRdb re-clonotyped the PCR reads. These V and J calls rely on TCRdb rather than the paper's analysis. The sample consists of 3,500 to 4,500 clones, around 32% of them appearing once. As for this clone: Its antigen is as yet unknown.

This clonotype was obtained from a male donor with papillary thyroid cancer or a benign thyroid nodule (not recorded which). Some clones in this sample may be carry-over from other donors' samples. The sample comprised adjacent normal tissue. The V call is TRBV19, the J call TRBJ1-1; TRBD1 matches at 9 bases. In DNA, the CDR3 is TGTGCCAGTAGCCGGATGAGAGGACAGGGGCTGAACACTGAAGCTTTCTTT. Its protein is CASSRMRGQGLNTEAFF.